A single sample is the source of the 23 T cell receptor beta chains below, sequenced in a study of CD8+CD57+ T cells in acquired aplastic anemia. It was genomic DNA that served as the template for profiling TCR beta VDJ and CDR3. TCRdb fed the reads into MiXCR, producing one record per CDR3 protein. The table has fewer than 85,000 distinct CDR3 sequences, roughly three quarters seen once. CD8+CD57+ cell expansion had been shown by flow cytometry in patients chosen for sequencing. Sample: sorted CD4+, CD8+, or CD8+CD57+ T cells (not recorded which) from PBMCs. The receptors originated from a human donor with aplastic anemia.

The chain couples TRBV20-1 to TRBJ1-1; D may be TRBD1 (6 bases). Germline-derived CDR1 and CDR2 are DFQATT and SNEGSKA (reference sequence). The CDR3 consists of 10 residues. CDR3 amino acids: CCTGFSGAFF. DNA for the CDR3: TGCTGCACAGGGTTCTCTGGAGCTTTCTTT.

The rearrangement uses TRBV20-1 and TRBJ1-5; the match to TRBD1 covers 9 bases. The CDR3 contains 14 residues. V dropped 5 bases and J dropped 7; count of bases not matched to a gene: 9. CDR1 is DFQATT and CDR2 is SNEGSKA in the germline V gene (reference sequence). This CDR3 reads CSAGTGGARQPQHF. Written as DNA, the CDR3 is TGCAGTGCTGGAACAGGGGGCGCACGGCAGCCCCAGCATTTT.

The J gene is TRBJ1-2, the V gene TRBV7-9; 7 nucleotides line up with TRBD1. The length of the CDR3 is 13 residues. The V gene end was trimmed by 5 bases and the J gene end by 4 bases; junction bases not matched to a gene: 4. Germline CDR1 reads SEHNR; CDR2 reads FQNEAQ (reference sequence). The CDR3 reads CASSIQGFYGYTF. CDR3 DNA sequence: TGTGCCAGCAGCATACAGGGGTTCTATGGCTACACCTTC.

The rearrangement links TRBV24-1 to TRBJ2-7; 7 positions agree with TRBD1. The germline V gene encodes CDR1 KGHDR and CDR2 SFDVKD. V was clipped by 1 base and J by 3 bases; unmatched bases: 8. This CDR3 is built from 16 residues. CDR3: CATSDLGDSGNYEQYF. CDR3 in DNA: TGTGCCACCAGTGATTTAGGGGACAGTGGCAACTACGAGCAGTACTTC.

CDR3 region: CATSDLVVGFNEQFF. Here the CDR3 DNA reads TGTGCCACCAGTGATTTGGTGGTAGGTTTCAATGAGCAGTTCTTC. The V gene is TRBV24-1, the J gene TRBJ2-1; no clear D gene. V shed 0 bases and J shed 6 bases, with 11 bases lying between them. CDR3 size: 15 residues. Germline assignment: CDR1 KGHDR and CDR2 SFDVKD.

CDR3 amino acids: CASSFGTGGSYEQYF. The CDR3 region has the DNA TGTGCCAGCAGCTTTGGGACAGGGGGCTCCTACGAGCAGTACTTC. The chain has TRBV7-6 and TRBJ2-7; 11 bases map to TRBD1. Trimming cost V 3 bases and J 0 bases; bases outside gene matches: 1. The CDR3 sequence is 15 residues long. CDR1 is SGHVS and CDR2 is FNYEAQ in the germline V gene. The full variable domain, with the rest looked up from reference TRBV7-6 and TRBJ2-7, is GAGVSQSPRYKVTKRGQDVALRCDPISGHVSLYWYRQALGQGPEFLTYFNYEAQQDKSGLPNDRFSAERPEGSISTLTIQRTEQRDSAMYRCASSFGTGGSYEQYFGPGTRLTVT.

The gene calls are TRBV7-9 and TRBJ2-7, with D hard to call. The CDR3 length is 12 residues. The germline V and J ends were trimmed by 1 base and 6 bases, with 7 bases remaining between them. Germline V gives CDR1 SEHNR, CDR2 FQNEAQ (reference sequence). CDR3 loop: CASSLEESEQYF. CDR3 nucleotide sequence: TGTGCCAGCAGCTTAGAGGAGTCCGAGCAGTACTTC.

The chain joins TRBV11-2 to TRBJ2-5, with TRBD1 matching 7 bases. The V segment lost 4 bases and the J segment 5 bases; nucleotides outside the gene matches: 7. Germline CDR1 is SGHAT and CDR2 is FQNNGV. The CDR3 covers 14 residues. CDR3 sequence: CASSSSGGWETQYF. The CDR3 DNA reads TGTGCCAGCAGCTCATCAGGGGGTTGGGAGACCCAGTACTTC.

The J gene is TRBJ2-3, the V gene TRBV19; 11 positions match TRBD2. CDR1 is LNHDA and CDR2 is SQIVND in the germline V gene (reference sequence). V was clipped by 5 bases and J by 2 bases; unmatched bases: 9. There are 17 residues in the CDR3. CDR3 DNA: TGTGCCAGTAGTCCCGATACTAGCGGGAGCCTCACAGATACGCAGTATTTT. This translates into CASSPDTSGSLTDTQYF.

This clonotype has at least ten counts. The chain recombines TRBV19 with TRBJ2-5, with D possibly TRBD2 on 5 matching bases. The V end lost 0 bases, the J end lost 4 bases, and 9 bases lay between the germline ends. The CDR3 has 14 amino acids. Germline V gene data show CDR1 as LNHDA and CDR2 as SQIVND (reference sequence). The CDR3 loop is CASSIDRRLETQYF. For the CDR3, the DNA is TGTGCCAGTAGTATAGACAGGAGGTTAGAGACCCAGTACTTC. Full variable domain (missing parts from reference TRBV19 and TRBJ2-5): DGGITQSPKYLFRKEGQNVTLSCEQNLNHDAMYWYRQDPGQGLRLIYYSQIVNDFQKGDIAEGYSVSREKKESFPLTVTSAQKNPTAFYLCASSIDRRLETQYFGPGTRLLVL.

CDR3 in DNA: TGTGCCGGAAGCGGGGGGGCTATGTATGAGCAGTTCTTC. Amino acids: CAGSGGAMYEQFF. The rearrangement joins TRBV2 to TRBJ2-7; 10 bases match TRBD2. TRBJ2-1 matches the DNA end more closely, so the J call is doubtful. The CDR3 has 13 amino acids. The germline gives CDR1 SNHLY, CDR2 FYNNEI.

The V and J genes are TRBV20-1 and TRBJ1-1; 7 positions agree with TRBD1. CDR3 size: 13 residues. Trimming cost V 6 bases and J 2 bases; bases outside gene matches: 6. Germline loops: CDR1 DFQATT, CDR2 SNEGSKA (reference sequence). CDR3 region: CSARRDSNTEAFF. The CDR3 bases are TGCAGTGCGCGTCGGGACAGCAACACTGAAGCTTTCTTT.

The V and J genes are TRBV9 and TRBJ2-7; D is perhaps TRBD1 (6 bases). CDR3 length equals 13 residues. The V end lost 7 bases, the J end lost 6 bases, and 17 bases lay between the germline ends. CDR1 is SGDLS and CDR2 is YYNGEE in the germline V gene. CDR3 sequence reads: CASRQGLDREQYF. As DNA, the CDR3 is TGTGCCAGCCGCCAGGGGTTGGACCGCGAGCAGTACTTC.

V usage is TRBV29-1 and J usage is TRBJ2-7; 10 nucleotides align to TRBD1. The CDR3 length is 14 residues. From germline, CDR1 is SQVTM and CDR2 ANQGSEA. The ends lost 8 bases at V and 2 bases at J; junction bases unmatched: 9. The CDR3: CSISTGTGAYEQYF. The CDR3 nucleotides are TGCAGCATTAGTACCGGGACAGGGGCCTACGAGCAGTACTTC.

V and J are TRBV4-2 and TRBJ1-3, with D perhaps TRBD1 (6 bases). With 1 base removed from V and 5 bases from J, the gap between germline ends came to 9 bases. CDR1 is LGHNA and CDR2 is YNFKEQ in the germline V gene. The CDR3 has 14 residues. The CDR3 DNA is TGTGCCAGCAGCCAAGGCGGGGGCAGAAACACCATATATTTT. This encodes CASSQGGGRNTIYF.

The rearrangement joins TRBV29-1 to TRBJ2-1; TRBD2 agrees at 9 bases. The CDR3 length is 14 residues. CDR1 is SQVTM, CDR2 ANQGSEA, per germline. In DNA form, the CDR3 reads TGCACCGCCCCATGGGGCGGGAGGGCCAGTGAGCAGTTCTTC. Its translation is CTAPWGGRASEQFF.

The chain combines TRBV7-3 with TRBJ2-7; perhaps TRBD1 as D (5 bases). This CDR3 comprises 15 residues. V gave up 1 base and J gave up 2 bases, with 12 bases separating them. Looked up from germline, CDR1 is SGHTA and CDR2 is FQGTGA. The CDR3 region has the DNA TGTGCCAGCAGCTTAAATCAAGGGGCCGCCTACGAGCAGTACTTC. Its protein is CASSLNQGAAYEQYF.

This sequence joins TRBV11-1 and TRBJ2-1, with 7 bases aligning to TRBD2. The length of the CDR3 is 14 residues. The V and J ends lost 5 bases and 0 bases, in that order; junction bases with no gene match: 1. CDR1 SGHAT and CDR2 FQDESV come from the germline V gene (reference sequence). The DNA of the CDR3 is TGTGCCAGCAGCCCTAGCGGCTCCTACAATGAGCAGTTCTTC. Its protein is CASSPSGSYNEQFF.

This chain connects TRBV29-1 to TRBJ1-1; no reliable D call. V lost 5 bases and J 4 bases, leaving 8 bases between the germline ends. Germline CDR1 SQVTM, CDR2 ANQGSEA. CDR3 length: 11 amino acids. CDR3 DNA sequence: TGCAGCGTTACCAGCTCCACTGAAGCTTTCTTT. This gives the protein CSVTSSTEAFF.

The rearrangement uses TRBV7-2 and TRBJ1-2; D uncertain. Germline CDR1 reads SGHTA; CDR2 reads FQGNSA. This CDR3 is 13 amino acids long. V was clipped by 3 bases and J by 4 bases, with 9 bases between them. The CDR3 DNA reads as TGTGCCAGCAGCTTTAAAAACCTCTATGGCTACACCTTC. Protein: CASSFKNLYGYTF.

This chain uses TRBV7-3 with TRBJ1-6, with 8 positions matching TRBD1. Germline CDR1 and CDR2: SGHTA and FQGTGA. The CDR3 has 17 amino acids. Trimming took 3 bases from V and 0 from J; bases not matched to a gene: 4. The CDR3 DNA reads as TGTGCCAGCAGCTTGGGACAGGTCAACTCCTATAATTCACCCCTCCACTTT. Protein sequence: CASSLGQVNSYNSPLHF.

The chain combines TRBV29-1 with TRBJ1-4, with no clear D. Deletions cut 5 bases from V and 8 bases from J, with 6 bases between. CDR3 length: 10 residues. Germline V gene lookup returns CDR1 SQVTM and CDR2 ANQGSEA. Here the CDR3 reads CSVLSEKLFF. The CDR3 DNA follows: TGCAGCGTTTTGAGCGAAAAACTGTTTTTT.

The genes are TRBV11-2 and TRBJ2-7; 7 bases agree with TRBD1. The CDR3 is 16 residues long. V was pared by 1 base and J by 2 bases, with 8 bases of the junction left unmatched. Germline V gene data show CDR1 as SGHAT and CDR2 as FQNNGV. CDR3 in DNA: TGTGCCAGCAGCTTAGGGGGCAGGGGGTTTCCCTACGAGCAGTACTTC. This translates into CASSLGGRGFPYEQYF.